This passage covers 16 T cell receptor beta chains from one sample sequenced in a study of control samples from healthy donors and cancer patients. This table comes from immunoSEQ multiplex PCR, and its TCRdb copy is limited to in-frame clones, with some not included. This sample carries about 120,000 clones, roughly 90% of them seen once, and the ten largest clones take 6% to 8.5%. The sequencing input was blood. These receptors were taken from a woman aged 18-30 years in good health.

The V gene is TRBV20-1, the J gene TRBJ1-2; no reliable D call. The V and J ends lost 4 bases and 4 bases respectively, with 7 bases between them. Germline assignment: CDR1 DFQATT and CDR2 SNEGSKA (reference sequence). CDR3 length equals 11 residues. CDR3: CSATGPYGYTF. The CDR3 nucleotides read TGCAGTGCTACGGGTCCCTATGGCTACACCTTC.

This chain links TRBV6-5 with TRBJ1-2, with D possibly being TRBD1 (5 bases). V lost 8 bases and J 5 bases, leaving 21 bases between the germline ends. CDR1 is MNHEY and CDR2 is SVGAGI in the germline V gene. This CDR3 contains 15 residues. The CDR3 reads CASGPGQGGFYGYTF. In DNA form, the CDR3 reads TGTGCCAGCGGCCCTGGGCAGGGAGGTTTTTATGGCTACACCTTC.

The chain links TRBV5-5 to TRBJ2-5; TRBD2 aligns across 7 bases. V was clipped by 4 bases and J by 1 base; unmatched bases: 10. The germline V gene encodes CDR1 SGHKS and CDR2 YYEKEE (reference sequence). This CDR3 has 16 residues. The CDR3 DNA is TGTGCCAGCAGCCCTTCAGGGAGGGAGCGCCAAGAGACCCAGTACTTC. Protein: CASSPSGRERQETQYF.

This chain joins TRBV24-1 and TRBJ2-5; 9 bases are shared with TRBD2. This CDR3 spans 15 amino acids. The J segment lost 5 bases and the V segment lost 4 bases, leaving 7 bases of the junction unmatched. Germline assignment: CDR1 KGHDR and CDR2 SFDVKD. CDR3: CATSDLRGGIETQYF. As DNA, the CDR3 is TGTGCCACCAGTGACCTGCGGGGGGGCATCGAGACCCAGTACTTC.

V is TRBV2 and J is TRBJ1-6; 9 bases are shared with TRBD1. The germline CDR1 and CDR2 sequences are SNHLY and FYNNEI. The CDR3 sequence is 16 residues long. V dropped 4 bases and J dropped 8; count of bases not matched to a gene: 9. CDR3 protein: CASSGPGQGADSPLHF. The DNA of the CDR3 is TGTGCCAGCAGTGGGCCGGGACAGGGTGCGGATTCACCCCTCCACTTT.

V gene TRBV9 combines with J gene TRBJ2-7; 7 bases map to TRBD2. Germline trimming cut 0 bases from V and 4 bases from J; bases unmatched to any gene: 10. CDR1 SGDLS and CDR2 YYNGEE come from the germline V gene. The CDR3 runs to 16 residues. CDR3 region: CASSVEAGRGMYEQYF. CDR3 DNA sequence: TGTGCCAGCAGCGTAGAAGCGGGGCGCGGAATGTACGAGCAGTACTTC.

The chain links TRBV7-2 to TRBJ2-7; 10 bases are shared with TRBD1. Germline CDR1 reads SGHTA; CDR2 reads FQGNSA. The CDR3 runs 15 residues. The V and J ends lost 5 bases and 2 bases, in that order; junction bases with no gene match: 6. In DNA form, the CDR3 reads TGTGCCAGCAGCCCGGGGACAGGGGAGACCTACGAGCAGTACTTC. Its translation is CASSPGTGETYEQYF. Full variable domain (missing parts from reference TRBV7-2 and TRBJ2-7): GAGVSQSPSNKVTEKGKDVELRCDPISGHTALYWYRQSLGQGLEFLIYFQGNSAPDKSGLPSDRFSAERTGGSVSTLTIQRTQQEDSAVYLCASSPGTGETYEQYFGPGTRLTVT.

This rearrangement joins TRBV6-1 to TRBJ1-3; the D is unclear. The CDR3 is 13 amino acids. CDR1 is MNHNS and CDR2 is SASEGT in the germline V gene. Trimming stripped 1 base from V and 8 bases from J, with 9 bases between. CDR3 amino acids: CASSEGGIYTIYF. In DNA, the CDR3 is TGTGCCAGCAGTGAAGGGGGAATCTACACCATATATTTT.

The table lists this clone with a count of one. The V gene is TRBV24-1, the J gene TRBJ2-2; D is perhaps TRBD2 (5 bases). There are 19 residues in the CDR3. CDR1 and CDR2 (germline): KGHDR, SFDVKD. Trimming cost V 4 bases and J 3 bases, with 23 bases left between them. Here the CDR3 DNA reads TGTGCCACCAGTGAGGGGAGCCGGGTTCTAAAGCCTCACACCGGGGAGCTGTTTTTT. Protein: CATSEGSRVLKPHTGELFF.

The rearrangement joins TRBV28 to TRBJ1-1; D not resolved. Germline values: CDR1 MDHEN, CDR2 SYDVKM. Trimming shortened V by 6 bases and J by 0 bases, and 2 bases separated the two germline ends. The CDR3 is made up of 11 amino acids. For the CDR3, the DNA is TGTGCCAGCAGGTTGAACACTGAAGCTTTCTTT. It is translated as CASRLNTEAFF.

This chain connects TRBV29-1 to TRBJ2-3; D possibly uses TRBD1 or TRBD2 (6 bases each). V shed 3 bases and J shed 4 bases, with 8 bases lying between them. Germline CDR1 is SQVTM and CDR2 is ANQGSEA. This CDR3 comprises 12 residues. Here the CDR3 reads CSVEGGADTQYF. Written as DNA, the CDR3 is TGCAGCGTTGAGGGGGGCGCAGATACGCAGTATTTT.

The chain is built from TRBV3-1 (or the pseudogene TRBV3-2) and TRBJ2-7; a possible D gene is TRBD1 (7 bases). The CDR3 runs to 13 residues. Germline values: CDR1 LGHDT, CDR2 YNNKEL (reference sequence). The ends were cut back, 1 base at V and 6 bases at J, with 10 bases in the middle. Here the CDR3 DNA reads TGTGCCAGCAGCCAAGGACAGGGAGGCGAGCAGTACTTC. Translating it yields CASSQGQGGEQYF.

V is TRBV30 and J is TRBJ2-5, with 10 bases identical to TRBD1. The germline CDR1 and CDR2 sequences are GTSNPN and SVGIG (reference sequence). CDR3 length: 16 residues. V lost 3 bases to trimming and J lost 3 bases; unmatched junction nucleotides: 10. CDR3 coding DNA: TGTGCCTGGAGGCTTCTCGGGGGGACAGGGGAAGAGACCCAGTACTTC. This encodes CAWRLLGGTGEETQYF.

The V call is TRBV7-2, the J call TRBJ2-3; D remains ambiguous. Germline V gives CDR1 SGHTA, CDR2 FQGNSA. Trimming removed 5 bases at V and 2 bases at J, with 8 bases between. CDR3 length: 13 residues. DNA for the CDR3: TGTGCCAGCAGCCTACAGATCACAGATACGCAGTATTTT. It specifies CASSLQITDTQYF. Drawing the rest from reference TRBV7-2 and TRBJ2-3, the complete variable domain is GAGVSQSPSNKVTEKGKDVELRCDPISGHTALYWYRQSLGQGLEFLIYFQGNSAPDKSGLPSDRFSAERTGGSVSTLTIQRTQQEDSAVYLCASSLQITDTQYFGPGTRLTVL.

The table lists this clone with a count of one. The chain recombines TRBV5-6 with TRBJ2-1, with D perhaps given as TRBD1 or TRBD2 (6 bases each). V was clipped by 0 bases and J by 5 bases, with 15 bases between them. CDR3 length: 16 residues. Germline assignment: CDR1 SGHDT and CDR2 YYEEEE. Here the CDR3 DNA reads TGTGCCAGCAGCTTGGGGGGGCTAGCGAGCCACAATGAGCAGTTCTTC. Its translation: CASSLGGLASHNEQFF.

V and J are TRBV29-1 and TRBJ1-2, with D perhaps matching TRBD1 (6 bases). V was shortened by 0 bases and J by 4 bases, with 12 bases between the two germline ends. The CDR3 sequence is 14 residues long. Germline values: CDR1 SQVTM, CDR2 ANQGSEA. CDR3: CSVEDTRQAYGYTF. CDR3 sequence (DNA): TGCAGCGTTGAAGATACTAGACAGGCCTATGGCTACACCTTC.